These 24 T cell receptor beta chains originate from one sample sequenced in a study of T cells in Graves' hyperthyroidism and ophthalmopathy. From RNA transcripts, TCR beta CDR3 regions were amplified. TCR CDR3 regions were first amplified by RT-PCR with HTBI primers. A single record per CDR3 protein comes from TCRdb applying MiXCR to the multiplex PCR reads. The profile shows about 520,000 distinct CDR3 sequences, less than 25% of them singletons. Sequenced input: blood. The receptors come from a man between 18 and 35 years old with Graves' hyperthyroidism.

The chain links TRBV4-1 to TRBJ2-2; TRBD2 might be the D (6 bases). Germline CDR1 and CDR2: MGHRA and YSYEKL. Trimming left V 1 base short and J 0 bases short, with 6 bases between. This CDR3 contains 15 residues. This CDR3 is CASSQVAANTGELFF. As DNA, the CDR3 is TGCGCCAGCAGCCAAGTAGCGGCGAACACCGGGGAGCTGTTTTTT.

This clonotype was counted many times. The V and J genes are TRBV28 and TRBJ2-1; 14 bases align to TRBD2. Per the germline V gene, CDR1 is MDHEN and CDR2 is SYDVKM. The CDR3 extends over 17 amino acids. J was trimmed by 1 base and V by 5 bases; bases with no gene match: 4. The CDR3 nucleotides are TGTGCCAGCAGTGGGACTAGCGGGGGTTGGTCCTACAATGAGCAGTTCTTC. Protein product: CASSGTSGGWSYNEQFF.

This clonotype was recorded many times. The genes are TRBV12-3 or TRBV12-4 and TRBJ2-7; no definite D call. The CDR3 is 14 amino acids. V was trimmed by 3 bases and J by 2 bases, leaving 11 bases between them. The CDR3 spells CASSFWGTPYEQYF. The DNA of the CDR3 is TGTGCCAGCAGTTTTTGGGGTACCCCCTACGAGCAGTACTTC.

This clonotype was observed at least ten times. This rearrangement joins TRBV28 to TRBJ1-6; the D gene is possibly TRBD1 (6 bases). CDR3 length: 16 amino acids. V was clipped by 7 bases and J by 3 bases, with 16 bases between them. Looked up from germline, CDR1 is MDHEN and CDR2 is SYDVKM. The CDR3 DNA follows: TGTGCCAGCATTCCAGCGGACAGTATCTATAATTCACCCCTCCACTTT. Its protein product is CASIPADSIYNSPLHF.

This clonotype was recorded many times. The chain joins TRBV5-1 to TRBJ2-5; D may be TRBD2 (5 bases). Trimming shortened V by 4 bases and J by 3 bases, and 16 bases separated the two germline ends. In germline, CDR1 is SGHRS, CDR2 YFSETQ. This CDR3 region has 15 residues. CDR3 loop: CASSHETGNEETQYF. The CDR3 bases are TGCGCCAGCAGCCATGAGACGGGGAACGAAGAGACCCAGTACTTC.

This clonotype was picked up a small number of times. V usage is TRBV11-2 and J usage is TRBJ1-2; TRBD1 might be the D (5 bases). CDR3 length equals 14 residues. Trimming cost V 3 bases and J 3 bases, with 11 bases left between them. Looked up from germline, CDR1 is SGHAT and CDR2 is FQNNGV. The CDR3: CASSFMVRDYGYTF. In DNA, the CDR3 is TGTGCCAGCAGCTTTATGGTCAGGGACTATGGCTACACCTTC.

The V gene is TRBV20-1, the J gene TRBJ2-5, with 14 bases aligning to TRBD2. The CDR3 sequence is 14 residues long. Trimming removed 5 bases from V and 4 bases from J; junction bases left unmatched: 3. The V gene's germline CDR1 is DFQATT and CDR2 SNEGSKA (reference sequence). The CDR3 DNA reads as TGCAGTGCTCCGGGACTAGCGGGAGTAGAGACCCAGTACTTC. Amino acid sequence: CSAPGLAGVETQYF.

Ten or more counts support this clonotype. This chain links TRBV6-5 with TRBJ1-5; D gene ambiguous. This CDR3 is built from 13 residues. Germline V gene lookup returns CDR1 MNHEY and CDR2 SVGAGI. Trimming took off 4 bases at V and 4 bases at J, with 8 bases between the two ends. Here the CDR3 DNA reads TGTGCCAGCAGTTCGGGCCAGAATCAGCCCCAGCATTTT. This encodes CASSSGQNQPQHF.

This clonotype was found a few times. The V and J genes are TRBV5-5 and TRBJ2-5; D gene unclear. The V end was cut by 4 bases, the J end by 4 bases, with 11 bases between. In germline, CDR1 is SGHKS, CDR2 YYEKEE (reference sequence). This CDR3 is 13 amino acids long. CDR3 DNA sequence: TGTGCCAGCAGCGGTCTAACTATAGAGACCCAGTACTTC. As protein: CASSGLTIETQYF.

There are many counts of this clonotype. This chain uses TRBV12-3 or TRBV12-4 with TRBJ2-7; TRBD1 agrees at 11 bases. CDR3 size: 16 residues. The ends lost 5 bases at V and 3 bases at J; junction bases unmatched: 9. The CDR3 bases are TGTGCCAGCAGTCCTCCCCGGGACAGGGGGATCTACGAGCAGTACTTC. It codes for CASSPPRDRGIYEQYF.

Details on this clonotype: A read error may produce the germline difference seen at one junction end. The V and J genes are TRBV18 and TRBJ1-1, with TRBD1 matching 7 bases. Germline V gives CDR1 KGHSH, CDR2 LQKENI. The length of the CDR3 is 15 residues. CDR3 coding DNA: TGTGCCGGCTCAGTGGGGACAGCAACGAACACTGAAGCTTTCTTT. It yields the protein CAGSVGTATNTEAFF.

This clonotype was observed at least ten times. CDR3 in DNA: TGTGCCAGCAGTTTATTGGGGGTTCGCGGCTACACCTTC. It is translated as CASSLLGVRGYTF. This chain links TRBV28 with TRBJ1-2, with D perhaps matching TRBD1 (5 bases). The V end was cut by 1 base, the J end by 8 bases, with 11 bases between. CDR3 length equals 13 residues. Germline V gene data show CDR1 as MDHEN and CDR2 as SYDVKM.

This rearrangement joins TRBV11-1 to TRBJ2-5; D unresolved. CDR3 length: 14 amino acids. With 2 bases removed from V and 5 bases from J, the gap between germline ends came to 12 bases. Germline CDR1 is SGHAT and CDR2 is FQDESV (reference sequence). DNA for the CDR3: TGTGCCAGCAGCTTAAGGCTTTCGCAGGAGACCCAGTACTTC. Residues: CASSLRLSQETQYF. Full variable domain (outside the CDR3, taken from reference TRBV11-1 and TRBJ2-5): EAEVAQSPRYKITEKSQAVAFWCDPISGHATLYWYRQILGQGPELLVQFQDESVVDDSQLPKDRFSAERLKGVDSTLKIQPAELGDSAMYLCASSLRLSQETQYFGPGTRLLVL.

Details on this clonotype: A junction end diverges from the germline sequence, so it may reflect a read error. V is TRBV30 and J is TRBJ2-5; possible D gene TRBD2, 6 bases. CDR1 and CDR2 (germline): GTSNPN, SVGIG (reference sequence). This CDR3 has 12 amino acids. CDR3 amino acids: CAWSVRGSALHF. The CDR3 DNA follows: TGTGCCTGGAGTGTACGGGGGTCTGCTCTACACTTC.

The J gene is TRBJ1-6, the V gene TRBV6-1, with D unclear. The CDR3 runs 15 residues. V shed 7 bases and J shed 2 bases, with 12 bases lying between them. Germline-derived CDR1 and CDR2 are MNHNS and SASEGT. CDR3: CASKHQETYNSPLHF. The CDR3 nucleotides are TGTGCCAGCAAACACCAGGAAACCTATAATTCACCCCTCCACTTT.

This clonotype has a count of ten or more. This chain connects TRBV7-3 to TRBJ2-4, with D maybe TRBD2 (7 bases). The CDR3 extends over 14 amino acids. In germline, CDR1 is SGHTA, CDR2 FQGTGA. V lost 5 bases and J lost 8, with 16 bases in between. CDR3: CASSPGGEGDIQYF. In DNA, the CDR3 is TGTGCCAGCAGCCCGGGGGGCGAAGGGGACATTCAGTACTTC.

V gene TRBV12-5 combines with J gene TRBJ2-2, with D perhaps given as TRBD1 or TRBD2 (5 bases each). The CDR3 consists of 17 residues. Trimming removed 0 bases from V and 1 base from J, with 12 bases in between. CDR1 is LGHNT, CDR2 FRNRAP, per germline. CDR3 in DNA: TGTGCTAGTGGTTTGGTATTGGGGGACCTGAACACCGGGGAGCTGTTTTTT. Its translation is CASGLVLGDLNTGELFF.

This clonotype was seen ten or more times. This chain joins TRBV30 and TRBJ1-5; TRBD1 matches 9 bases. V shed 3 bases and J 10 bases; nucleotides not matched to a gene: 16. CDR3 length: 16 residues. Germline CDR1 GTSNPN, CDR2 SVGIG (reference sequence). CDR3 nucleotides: TGTGCCTGGAGATCCACAGGGGGCTACCCCAACGAACCCCAGCATTTT. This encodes CAWRSTGGYPNEPQHF.

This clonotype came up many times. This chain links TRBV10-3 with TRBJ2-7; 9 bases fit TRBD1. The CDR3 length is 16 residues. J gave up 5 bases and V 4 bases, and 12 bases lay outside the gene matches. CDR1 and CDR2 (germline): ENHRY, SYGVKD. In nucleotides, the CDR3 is TGTGCCATCAGTGGCTCTCCGGGACAGGGTACGAACGAGCAGTACTTC. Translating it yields CAISGSPGQGTNEQYF.

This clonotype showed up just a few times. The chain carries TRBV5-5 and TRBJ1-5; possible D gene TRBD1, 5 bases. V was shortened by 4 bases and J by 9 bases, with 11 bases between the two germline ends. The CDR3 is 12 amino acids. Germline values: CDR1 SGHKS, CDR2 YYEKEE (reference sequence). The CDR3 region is CASSGAEGPQHF. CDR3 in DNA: TGTGCCAGCAGCGGGGCGGAGGGGCCCCAGCATTTT.

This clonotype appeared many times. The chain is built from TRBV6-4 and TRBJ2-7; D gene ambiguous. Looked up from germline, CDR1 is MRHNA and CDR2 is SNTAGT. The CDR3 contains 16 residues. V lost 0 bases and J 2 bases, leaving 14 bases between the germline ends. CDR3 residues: CASSDSLRAKTYEQYF. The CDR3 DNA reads TGTGCCAGCAGTGACTCACTCCGGGCCAAGACCTACGAGCAGTACTTC.

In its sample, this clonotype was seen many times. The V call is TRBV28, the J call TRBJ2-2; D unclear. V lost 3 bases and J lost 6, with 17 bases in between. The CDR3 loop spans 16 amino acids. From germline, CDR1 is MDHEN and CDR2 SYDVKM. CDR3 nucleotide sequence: TGTGCCAGCAGTTTTGGAAGTGGAGCAAGAGCCGGGGAGCTGTTTTTT. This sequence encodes CASSFGSGARAGELFF.

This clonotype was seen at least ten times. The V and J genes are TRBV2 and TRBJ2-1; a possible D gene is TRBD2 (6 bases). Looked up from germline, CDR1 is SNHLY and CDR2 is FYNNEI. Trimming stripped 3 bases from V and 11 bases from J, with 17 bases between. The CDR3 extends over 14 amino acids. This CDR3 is CASSDPSGPPKQFF. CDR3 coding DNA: TGTGCCAGCAGTGACCCCAGCGGGCCGCCTAAGCAGTTCTTC.

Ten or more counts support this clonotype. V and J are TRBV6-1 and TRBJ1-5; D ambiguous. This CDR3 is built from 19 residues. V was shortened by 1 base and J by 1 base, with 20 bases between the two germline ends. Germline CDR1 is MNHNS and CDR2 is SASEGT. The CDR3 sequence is CASSEDWERRVGSNQPQHF. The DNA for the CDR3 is TGTGCCAGCAGTGAAGATTGGGAGCGAAGAGTGGGAAGCAATCAGCCCCAGCATTTT.